The TCR beta chain described here comes from a study of identical twins. The CDR3 spans 17 residues. Trimming cost V 6 bases and J 4 bases; bases outside gene matches: 12. The table lists this clonotype with a few counts. What it binds is not known. Study-wide results and limits: A lower insertion count was a feature of abundant cord blood beta clonotypes, with no such feature in memory repertoires.

A universal primer site came from template switching; cDNA carried unique molecular identifiers. Each CDR3 protein gets one entry after TCRdb re-called the 5' RACE reads with MiXCR. The sample records 700,000 or so distinct CDR3 sequences, over 20% being singletons. This sample also belongs to another study, concerning T cells expressing NK-cell markers.

The chain is built from TRBV12-3 or TRBV12-4 and TRBJ2-3; 11 positions agree with TRBD2. The receptor was isolated from a woman younger than 30 in good health. Sequenced material: PBMCs. The DNA of the CDR3 is TGTGCCAGCAGCCTAGAGTTAACTAGCGGGAGCGCAGATACGCAGTATTTT. It yields the protein CASSLELTSGSADTQYF.